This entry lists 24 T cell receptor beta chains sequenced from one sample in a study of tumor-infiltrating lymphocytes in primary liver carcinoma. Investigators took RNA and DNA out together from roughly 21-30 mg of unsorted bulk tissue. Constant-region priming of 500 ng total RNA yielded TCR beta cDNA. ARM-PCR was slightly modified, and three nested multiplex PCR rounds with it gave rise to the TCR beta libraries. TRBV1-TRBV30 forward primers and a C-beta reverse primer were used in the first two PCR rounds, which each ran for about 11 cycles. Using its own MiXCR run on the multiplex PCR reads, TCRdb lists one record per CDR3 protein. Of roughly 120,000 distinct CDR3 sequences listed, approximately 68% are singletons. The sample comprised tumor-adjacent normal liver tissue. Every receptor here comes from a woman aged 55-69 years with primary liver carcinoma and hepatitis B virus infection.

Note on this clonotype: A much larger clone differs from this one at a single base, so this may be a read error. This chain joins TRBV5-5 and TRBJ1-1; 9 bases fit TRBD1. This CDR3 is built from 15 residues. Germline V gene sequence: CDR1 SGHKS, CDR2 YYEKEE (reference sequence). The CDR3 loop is CASSPRTGDDTEALF. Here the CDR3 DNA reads TGTGCCAGCAGCCCGCGGACAGGGGACGACACTGAAGCTCTCTTT.

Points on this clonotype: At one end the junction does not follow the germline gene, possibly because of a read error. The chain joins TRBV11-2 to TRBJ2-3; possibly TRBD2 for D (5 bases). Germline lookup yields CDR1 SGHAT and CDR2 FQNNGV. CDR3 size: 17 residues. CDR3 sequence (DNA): TGTGTCAGCAGCTTAGGGCCTAGCCGGGCTATCATAGATACGCAGTATTTT. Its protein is CVSSLGPSRAIIDTQYF.

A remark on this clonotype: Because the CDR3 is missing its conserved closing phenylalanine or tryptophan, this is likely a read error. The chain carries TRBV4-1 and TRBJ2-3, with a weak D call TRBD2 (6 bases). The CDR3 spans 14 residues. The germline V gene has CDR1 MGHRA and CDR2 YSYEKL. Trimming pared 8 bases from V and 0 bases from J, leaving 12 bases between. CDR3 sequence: CASALAGSTDTQYS. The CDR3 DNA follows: TGCGCCAGCGCACTAGCTGGTAGCACAGATACGCAGTATTCT.

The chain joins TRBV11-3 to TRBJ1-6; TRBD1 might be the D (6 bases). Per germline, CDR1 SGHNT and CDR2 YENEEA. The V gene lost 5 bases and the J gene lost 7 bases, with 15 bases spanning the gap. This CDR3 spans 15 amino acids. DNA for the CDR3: TGTGCCAGCAGCGTTCCGGGGGCTGGGAATTCACCCCTCCACTTT. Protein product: CASSVPGAGNSPLHF.

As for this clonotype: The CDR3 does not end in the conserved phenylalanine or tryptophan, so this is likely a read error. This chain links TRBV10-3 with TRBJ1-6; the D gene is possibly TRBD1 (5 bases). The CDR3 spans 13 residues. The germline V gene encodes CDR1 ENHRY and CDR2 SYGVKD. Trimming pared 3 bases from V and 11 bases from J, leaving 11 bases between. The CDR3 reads CAISDQGYTPLHI. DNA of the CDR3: TGTGCCATCAGTGACCAGGGATACACACCCCTCCACATT.

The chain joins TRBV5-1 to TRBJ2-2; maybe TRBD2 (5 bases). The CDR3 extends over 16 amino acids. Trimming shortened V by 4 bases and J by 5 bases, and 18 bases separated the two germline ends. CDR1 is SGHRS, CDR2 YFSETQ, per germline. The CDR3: CASSTLLVTKTGELFF. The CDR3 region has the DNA TGCGCCAGCAGCACACTACTAGTGACAAAAACCGGGGAGCTGTTTTTT.

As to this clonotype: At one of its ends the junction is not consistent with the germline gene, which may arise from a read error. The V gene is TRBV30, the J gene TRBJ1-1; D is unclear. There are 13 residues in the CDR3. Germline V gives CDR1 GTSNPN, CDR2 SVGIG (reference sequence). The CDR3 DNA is TGTGCCTGGAATGTAGATAGCAACACTGATGCTTTCTTT. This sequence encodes CAWNVDSNTDAFF.

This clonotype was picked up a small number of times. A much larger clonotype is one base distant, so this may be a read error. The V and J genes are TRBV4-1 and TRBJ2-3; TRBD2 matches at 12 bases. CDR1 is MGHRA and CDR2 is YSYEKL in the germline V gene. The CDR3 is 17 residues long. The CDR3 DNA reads TGCGCCAGCAGCCGGACCTCCAGGACTAGCGGGATGGATATGCAGTATTTT. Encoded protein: CASSRTSRTSGMDMQYF.

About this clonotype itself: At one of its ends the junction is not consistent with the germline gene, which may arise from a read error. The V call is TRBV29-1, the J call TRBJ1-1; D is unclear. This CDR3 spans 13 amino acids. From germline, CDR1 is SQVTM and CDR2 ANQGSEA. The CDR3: CSFFSILGTEACF. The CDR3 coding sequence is TGCAGCTTCTTTTCCATTTTGGGAACTGAAGCTTGCTTT.

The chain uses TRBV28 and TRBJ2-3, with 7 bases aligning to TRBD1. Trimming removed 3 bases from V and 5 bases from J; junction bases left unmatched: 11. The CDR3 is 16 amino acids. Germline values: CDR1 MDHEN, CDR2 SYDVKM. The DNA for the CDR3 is TGTGCCAGCAGTTTTTACAGGGGCGTCCAAGGAGATACGCAGTATTTT. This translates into CASSFYRGVQGDTQYF.

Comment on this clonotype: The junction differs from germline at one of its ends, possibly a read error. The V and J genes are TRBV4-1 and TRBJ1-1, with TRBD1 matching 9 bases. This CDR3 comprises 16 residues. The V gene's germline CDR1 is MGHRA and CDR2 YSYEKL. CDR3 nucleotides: TGCGTCAGCAGCCAAGTGTTAGGGACAGGGAACACTGAAGCTTCCTTT. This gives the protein CVSSQVLGTGNTEASF.

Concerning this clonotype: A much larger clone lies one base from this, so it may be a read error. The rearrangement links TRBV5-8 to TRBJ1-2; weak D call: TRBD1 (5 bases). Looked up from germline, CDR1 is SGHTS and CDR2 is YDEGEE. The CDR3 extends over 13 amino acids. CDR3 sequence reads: CVSSFGRASAGTF. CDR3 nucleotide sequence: TGTGTCAGCAGCTTTGGCAGGGCCTCCGCCGGCACCTTC.

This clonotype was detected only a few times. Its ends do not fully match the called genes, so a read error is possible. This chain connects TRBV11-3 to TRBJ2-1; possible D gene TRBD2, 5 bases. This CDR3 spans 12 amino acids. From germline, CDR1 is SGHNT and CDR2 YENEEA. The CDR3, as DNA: TGCGCCAGCAGTGCGGGCTACAATGAGCAGTTCTTC. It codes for CASSAGYNEQFF.

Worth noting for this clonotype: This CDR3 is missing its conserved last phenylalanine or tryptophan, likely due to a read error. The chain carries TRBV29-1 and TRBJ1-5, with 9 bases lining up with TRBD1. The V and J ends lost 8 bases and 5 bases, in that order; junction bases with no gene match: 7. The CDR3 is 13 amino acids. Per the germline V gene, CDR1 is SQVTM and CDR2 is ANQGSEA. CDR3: CSLGTGLHQPQHS. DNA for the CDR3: TGCAGCCTAGGGACAGGGCTTCATCAGCCCCAGCATTCT.

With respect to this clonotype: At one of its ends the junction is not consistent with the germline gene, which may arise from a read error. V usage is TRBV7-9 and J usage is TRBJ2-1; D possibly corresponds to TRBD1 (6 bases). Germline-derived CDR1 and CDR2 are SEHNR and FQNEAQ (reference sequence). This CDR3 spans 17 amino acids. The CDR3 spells CASSLPYQGPKTNEQFF. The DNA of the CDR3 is TGTGCCAGTAGCTTACCATATCAGGGGCCTAAAACAAATGAGCAGTTCTTC.

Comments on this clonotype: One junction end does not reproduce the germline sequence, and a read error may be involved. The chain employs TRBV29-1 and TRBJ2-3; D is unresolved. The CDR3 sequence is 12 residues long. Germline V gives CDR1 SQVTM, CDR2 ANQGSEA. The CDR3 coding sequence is TGCAGCCTTGAAGCTAGTTCAGATACGCAGTATTTT. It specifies CSLEASSDTQYF.

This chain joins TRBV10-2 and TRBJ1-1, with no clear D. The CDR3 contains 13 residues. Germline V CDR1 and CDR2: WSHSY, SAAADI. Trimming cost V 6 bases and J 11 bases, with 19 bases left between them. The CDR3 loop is CASRGYGSVGAFF. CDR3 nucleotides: TGCGCCAGCAGAGGATATGGGAGTGTCGGGGCTTTCTTT.

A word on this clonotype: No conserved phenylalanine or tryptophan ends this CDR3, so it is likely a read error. CDR3: CAISKVNEQFL. In DNA form, the CDR3 reads TGTGCCATCTCGAAAGTTAATGAGCAGTTCTTA. This rearrangement joins TRBV12-3 or TRBV12-4 to TRBJ2-1; no definite D call. This CDR3 has 11 amino acids. Trimming removed 10 bases from V and 7 bases from J, with 11 bases in between.

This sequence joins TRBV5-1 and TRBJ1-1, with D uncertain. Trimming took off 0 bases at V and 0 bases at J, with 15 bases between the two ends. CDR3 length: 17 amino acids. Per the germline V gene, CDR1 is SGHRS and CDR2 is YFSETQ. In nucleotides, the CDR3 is TGCGCCAGCAGCTTGGGGAGGCGGAAACCTATGAACACTGAAGCTTTCTTT. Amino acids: CASSLGRRKPMNTEAFF. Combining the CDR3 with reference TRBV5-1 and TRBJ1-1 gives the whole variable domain KAGVTQTPRYLIKTRGQQVTLSCSPISGHRSVSWYQQTPGQGLQFLFEYFSETQRNKGNFPGRFSGRQFSNSRSEMNVSTLELGDSALYLCASSLGRRKPMNTEAFFGQGTRLTVV.

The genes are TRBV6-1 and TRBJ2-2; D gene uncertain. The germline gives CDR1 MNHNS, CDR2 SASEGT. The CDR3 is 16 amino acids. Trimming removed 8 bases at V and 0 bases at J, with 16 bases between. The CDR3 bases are TGTGCCAGCTGCCGCTCTGGCCTCGCGAACACCGGGGAGCTGTTTTTT. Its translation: CASCRSGLANTGELFF.

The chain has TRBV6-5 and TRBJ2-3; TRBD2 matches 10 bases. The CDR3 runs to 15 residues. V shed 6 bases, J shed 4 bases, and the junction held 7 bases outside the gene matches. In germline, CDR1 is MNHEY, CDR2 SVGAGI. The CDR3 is CASRGLAVIADTQYF. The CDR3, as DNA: TGTGCCAGCAGAGGACTAGCGGTGATCGCAGATACGCAGTATTTT.

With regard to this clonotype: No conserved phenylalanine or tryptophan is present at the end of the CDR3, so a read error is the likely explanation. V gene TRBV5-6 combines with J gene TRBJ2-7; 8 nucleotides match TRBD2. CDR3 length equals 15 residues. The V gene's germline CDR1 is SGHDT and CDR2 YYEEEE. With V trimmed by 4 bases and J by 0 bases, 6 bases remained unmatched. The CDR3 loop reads CASSISTSGSYEQYL. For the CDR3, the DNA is TGTGCCAGCAGCATAAGTACTAGCGGCTCCTACGAGCAGTACCTC.

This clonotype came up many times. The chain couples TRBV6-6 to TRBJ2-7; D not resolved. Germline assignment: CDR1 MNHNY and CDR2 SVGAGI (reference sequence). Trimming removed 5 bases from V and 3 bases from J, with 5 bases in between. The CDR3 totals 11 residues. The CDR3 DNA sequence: TGTGCCAGCAGTGCCTACTACGAGCAGTACTTC. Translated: CASSAYYEQYF.

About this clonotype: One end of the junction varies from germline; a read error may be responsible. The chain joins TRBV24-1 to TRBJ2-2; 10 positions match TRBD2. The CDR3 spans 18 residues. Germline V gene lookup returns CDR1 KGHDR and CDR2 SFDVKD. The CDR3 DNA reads TGTGCCACCAAGTCTAGCGGGAGTACAACCTCGAAGACCGGGGAGCTGTTTTTT. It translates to CATKSSGSTTSKTGELFF.